This T cell receptor (beta chain) was profiled in a study of T cell repertoires in cytomegalovirus infection (dated by TCRdb to the late 2010s). A note on the overall study: Peptide stimulations targeted recently identified HLA-C-restricted CMV epitopes, whose presentation resists viral immunomodulation, together with well-studied HLA-B-restricted epitopes. Because public TCR beta signatures pointed to carriage of CMV infection together with the matching HLA type, the HLA type of each donor mattered for the analysis. Points the paper makes about the study in general: Cumulative frequency of public TCR beta family members discriminated carriers of CMV infection plus the relevant HLA type in this cohort and an independent 352-donor cohort. In the ex vivo response, HLA-C-restricted CMV-specific TCR beta clonotypes were dominant, and in two of eight donors the single most frequent clonotype came from this HLA-C-restricted group.

In regard to this clonotype: Its antigen remains undetermined. There are no base qualities to consult, and no much larger clone falls within one base.

Instrument used: Illumina HiSeq 1500. The public reads were quality trimmed at Q25 with fastp and then assembled into clones with MiXCR by TCRdb, keeping productive beta chains. Merged by CDR3 protein, the rows form single entries marked with the most common genes and DNA. The sample table records roughly 860,000 distinct CDR3 sequences; approximately 30% of these occur just once. 12% of the sample is taken by the ten largest. The CDR3 runs 15 amino acids, cysteine and phenylalanine included. Solely the CDR3 DNA is kept, with 45 bases framed from the first base. V trim: 10 bases; J trim: 5 bases; unmatched bases: 13. From the germline V gene (reference sequence), CDR1 is LNHDA and CDR2 is SQIVND. The treatment or condition tag for this specimen amounts to: in vitro stimulation with specific CMV peptide epitopes to enrich CMV-specific T cells.

The rearranged chain carries TRBV19 and TRBJ2-5; 10 of the junction bases match TRBD1. This specimen consisted of cultured CD8+ T cells from PBMCs, obtained from culture after CMV antigen stimulation. This clonotype originated in a human donor in good health (CMV status not recorded). Some clones in this sample may be carry-over from other donors' samples. The CDR3 is CATHPKTGGMETQYF. The DNA reads TGTGCCACACACCCGAAGACAGGGGGCATGGAGACCCAGTACTTC. Extended through the reference TRBV19 and TRBJ2-5 proteins, this CDR3 yields the full variable domain: DGGITQSPKYLFRKEGQNVTLSCEQNLNHDAMYWYRQDPGQGLRLIYYSQIVNDFQKGDIAEGYSVSREKKESFPLTVTSAQKNPTAFYLCATHPKTGGMETQYFGPGTRLLVL.